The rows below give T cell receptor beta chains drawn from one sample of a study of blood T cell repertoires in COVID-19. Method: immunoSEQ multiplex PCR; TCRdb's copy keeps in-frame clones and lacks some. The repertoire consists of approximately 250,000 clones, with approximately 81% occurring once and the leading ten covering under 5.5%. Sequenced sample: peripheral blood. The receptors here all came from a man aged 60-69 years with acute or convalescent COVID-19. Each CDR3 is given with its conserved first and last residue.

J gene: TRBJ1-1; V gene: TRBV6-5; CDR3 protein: CASRRQGRTEAFF
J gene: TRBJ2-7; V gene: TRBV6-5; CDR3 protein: CASSYSEGLAGGDVYF
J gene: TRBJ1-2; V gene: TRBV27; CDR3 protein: CASSRTGSGGYTF
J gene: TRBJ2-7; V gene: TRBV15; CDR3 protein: CATSLAGIAYEQYF
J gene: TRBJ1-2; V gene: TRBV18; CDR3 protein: CASSPGTVYGYTF
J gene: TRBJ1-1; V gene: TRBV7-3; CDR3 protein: CASSLQQGVISEAFF
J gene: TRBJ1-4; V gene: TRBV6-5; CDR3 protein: CASSRQGANEKLFF
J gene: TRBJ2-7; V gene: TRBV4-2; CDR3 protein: CASSRGRESYEQYF
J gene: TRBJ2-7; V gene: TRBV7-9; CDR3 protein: CASSLTGGEYEQYF
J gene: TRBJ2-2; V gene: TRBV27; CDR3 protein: CASSFGINTGELFF
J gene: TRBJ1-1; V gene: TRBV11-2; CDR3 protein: CASSSGQAVNTEAFF
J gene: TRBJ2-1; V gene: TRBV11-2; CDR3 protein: CASSLVRKGSYNEQFF
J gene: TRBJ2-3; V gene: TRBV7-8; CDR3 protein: CASSLKAERITDTQYF
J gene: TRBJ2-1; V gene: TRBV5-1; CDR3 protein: CASSLGLTSGIFF
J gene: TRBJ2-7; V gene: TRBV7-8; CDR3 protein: CASSEYREQYF
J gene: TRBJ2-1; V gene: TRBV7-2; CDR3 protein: CASSHEGGGYGEQFF
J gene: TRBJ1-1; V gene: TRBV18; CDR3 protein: CASSQQGLGTEAFF
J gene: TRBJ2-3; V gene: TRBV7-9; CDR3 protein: CASSLLAGSTDTQYF
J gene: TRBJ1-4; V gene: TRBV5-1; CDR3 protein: CASSLAFGGANEKLFF
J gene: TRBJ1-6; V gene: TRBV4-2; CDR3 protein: CASSQLDRGGSPLHF
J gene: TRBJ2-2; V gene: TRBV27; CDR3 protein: CATDDRKNTGELFF
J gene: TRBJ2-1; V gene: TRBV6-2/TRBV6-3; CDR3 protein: CASSRLAEYNEQFF
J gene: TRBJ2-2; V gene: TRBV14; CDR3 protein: CASSQGLAGVSNTGELFF
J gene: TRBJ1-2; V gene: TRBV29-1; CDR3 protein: CSVGQNYGYTF
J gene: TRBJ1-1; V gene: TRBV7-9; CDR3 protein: CASSLVPSPEAFF
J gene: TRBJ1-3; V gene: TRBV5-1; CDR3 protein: CASSSWTGSGNTIYF
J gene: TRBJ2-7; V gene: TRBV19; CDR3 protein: CASSIDTSGYYEQYF
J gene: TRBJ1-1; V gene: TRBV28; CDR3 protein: CASSLTGAGAFF
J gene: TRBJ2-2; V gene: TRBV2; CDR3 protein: CASREQGALTGELFF
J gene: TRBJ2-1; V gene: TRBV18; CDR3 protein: CASSAQGTSSYNEQFF